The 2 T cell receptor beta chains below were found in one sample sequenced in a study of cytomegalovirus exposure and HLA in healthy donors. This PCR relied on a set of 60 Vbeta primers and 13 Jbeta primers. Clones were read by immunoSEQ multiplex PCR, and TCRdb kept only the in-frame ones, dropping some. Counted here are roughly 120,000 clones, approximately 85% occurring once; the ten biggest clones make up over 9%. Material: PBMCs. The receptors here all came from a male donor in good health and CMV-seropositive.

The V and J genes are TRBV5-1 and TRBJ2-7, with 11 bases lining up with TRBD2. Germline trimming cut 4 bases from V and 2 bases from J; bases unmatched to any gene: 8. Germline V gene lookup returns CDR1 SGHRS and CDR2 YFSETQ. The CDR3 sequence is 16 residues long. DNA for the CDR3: TGCGCCAGCAGCCCACATACTAGCGGGAGACCCTACGAGCAGTACTTC. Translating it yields CASSPHTSGRPYEQYF.

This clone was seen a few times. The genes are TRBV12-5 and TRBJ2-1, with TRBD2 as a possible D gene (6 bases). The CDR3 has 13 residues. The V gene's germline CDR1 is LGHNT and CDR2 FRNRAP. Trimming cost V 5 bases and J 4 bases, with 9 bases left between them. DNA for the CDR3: TGTGCTAGTGGTCCCGGGGGTTACAATGAGCAGTTCTTC. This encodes CASGPGGYNEQFF.